This T cell receptor beta chain comes out of a study of T cell responses to AZD1222 COVID-19 vaccine. For the study at large: It was second doses at about 4 or about 12 weeks that were pooled. Study results and limitations: Two doses of AZD1222 preceded a rise in Spike-specific TCR breadth and depth. Only 5 to 7 individuals given AZD1222 were seropositive at baseline. Of spike-specific TCRs, nearly half reportedly target regions left unmutated in variants.

Only one count was recorded for this clone. The target antigen is unknown. Germline V gene data show CDR1 as SGHDT and CDR2 as YYEEEE. J lost 2 bases, V lost 1 base, and 9 bases had no gene match. The CDR3 runs 17 residues. Method: immunoSEQ multiplex PCR; TCRdb's copy keeps in-frame clones and lacks some. The table includes approximately 100,000 clones, about nine tenths detected once. The specimen comprised peripheral blood, sampled on day 0 of AZD1222 vaccination. The chain combines TRBV5-6 with TRBJ2-1, with 7 bases that match TRBD2. This receptor was identified in an adult in good health. The chain's CDR3 is CASSLRWELATYNEQFF. CDR3 nucleotide sequence: TGTGCCAGCAGCTTGCGGTGGGAACTAGCGACCTACAATGAGCAGTTCTTC.